This TCR beta chain was sequenced for a study of blood T cells in healthy people across ages. Study-wide points: For the donors, CMV status was unknown and possibly confounded expanded clonotype changes.

The CDR3 has 12 amino acids. Germline V CDR1 and CDR2: SGHTA, FQGNSA. Between the trimmed V and J ends, which lost 6 bases and 10 bases, there was a span of 14 bases. It was with a sample-barcoded 5' primer and a J-beta primer mix that a second PCR of about 7 to 12 cycles was run. In TCRdb, the 5' RACE reads were re-called with MiXCR into one record per CDR3 protein. Of roughly 1,500,000 distinct CDR3 sequences listed, roughly 40% are singletons. This clonotype was picked up a small number of times. Its specificity is unknown. Material: blood. The J gene is TRBJ2-3, the V gene TRBV7-2; D ambiguous. The TCR was taken from a woman aged 18 to 35 in good health. Written as DNA, the CDR3 is TGTGCCAGCAGTCCTGACCCACAGTCGCAGTATTTT. Translated: CASSPDPQSQYF. Together with reference TRBV7-2 and TRBJ2-3, the CDR3 gives the full variable domain: GAGVSQSPSNKVTEKGKDVELRCDPISGHTALYWYRQSLGQGLEFLIYFQGNSAPDKSGLPSDRFSAERTGGSVSTLTIQRTQQEDSAVYLCASSPDPQSQYFGPGTRLTVL.